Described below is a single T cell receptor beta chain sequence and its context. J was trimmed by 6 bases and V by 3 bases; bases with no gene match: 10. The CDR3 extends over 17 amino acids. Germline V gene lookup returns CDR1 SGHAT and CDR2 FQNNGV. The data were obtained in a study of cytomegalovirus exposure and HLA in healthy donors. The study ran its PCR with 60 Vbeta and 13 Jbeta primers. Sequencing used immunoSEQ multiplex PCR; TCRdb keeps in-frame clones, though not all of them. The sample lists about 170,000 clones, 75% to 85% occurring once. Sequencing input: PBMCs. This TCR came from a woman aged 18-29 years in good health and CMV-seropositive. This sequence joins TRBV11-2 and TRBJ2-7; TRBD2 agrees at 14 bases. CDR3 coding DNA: TGTGCCAGCAGCTTCCCAGGACTAGCGGGGGGAGGGTCCGAGCAGTACTTC. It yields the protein CASSFPGLAGGGSEQYF.